This T cell receptor (beta chain) was sequenced during a study of blood T cell repertoires in COVID-19. Study-level information: PBMCs, B-cell-depleted T cells, or T cells provided the cDNA or gDNA that made up the material.

This clone appeared a few times. Authors' processing steps: Researchers report that nucleated cell counts were estimated from reference gene primer amplification. TCRdb's table, derived via immunoSEQ multiplex PCR, lists solely in-frame clones and lacks some. V and J calls and clone size come straight from that table; D and trimming were deduced from the DNA. Among over 110,000 clones listed, about four fifths were seen once. The CDR3 spans 12 residues. The V and J ends lost 3 bases and 10 bases respectively, with 8 bases between them. Germline loops: CDR1 SGHDT, CDR2 YYEEEE. The sequencing input was peripheral blood. This clonotype was sampled from a man of 80 years or more with acute or convalescent COVID-19. The chain uses TRBV5-6 and TRBJ1-6; D call uncertain. The CDR3 region is CASSSLGSPLHF. The CDR3 DNA follows: TGTGCCAGCAGCTCCTTGGGCTCACCCCTCCACTTT.